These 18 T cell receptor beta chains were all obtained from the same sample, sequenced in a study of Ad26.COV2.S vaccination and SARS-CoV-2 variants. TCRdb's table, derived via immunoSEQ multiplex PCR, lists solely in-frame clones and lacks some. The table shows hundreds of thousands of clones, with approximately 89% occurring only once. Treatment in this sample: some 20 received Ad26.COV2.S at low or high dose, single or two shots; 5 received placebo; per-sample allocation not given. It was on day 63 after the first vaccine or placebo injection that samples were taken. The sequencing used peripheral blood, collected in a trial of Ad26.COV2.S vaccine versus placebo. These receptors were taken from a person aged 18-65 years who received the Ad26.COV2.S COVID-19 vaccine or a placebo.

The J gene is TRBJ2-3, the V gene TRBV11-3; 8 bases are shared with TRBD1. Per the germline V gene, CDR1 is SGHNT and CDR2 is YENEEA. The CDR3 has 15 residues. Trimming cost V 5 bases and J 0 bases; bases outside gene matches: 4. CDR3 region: CASSERTGSTDTQYF. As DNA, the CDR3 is TGTGCCAGCAGCGAGAGGACAGGGAGCACAGATACGCAGTATTTT.

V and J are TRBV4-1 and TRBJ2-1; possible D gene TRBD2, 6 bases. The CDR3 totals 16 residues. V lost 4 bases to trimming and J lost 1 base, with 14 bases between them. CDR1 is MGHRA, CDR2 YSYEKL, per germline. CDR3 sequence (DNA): TGCGCCAGCAGCCCGGGAGCTCTTAAATCCTACAATGAGCAGTTCTTC. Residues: CASSPGALKSYNEQFF.

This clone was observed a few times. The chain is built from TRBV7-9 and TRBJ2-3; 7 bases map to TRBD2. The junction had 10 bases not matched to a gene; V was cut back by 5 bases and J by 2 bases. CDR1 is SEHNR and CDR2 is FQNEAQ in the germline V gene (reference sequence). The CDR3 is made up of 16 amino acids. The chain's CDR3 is CASSTWLADATDTQYF. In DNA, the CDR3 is TGTGCCAGCAGCACCTGGCTAGCGGATGCCACAGATACGCAGTATTTT.

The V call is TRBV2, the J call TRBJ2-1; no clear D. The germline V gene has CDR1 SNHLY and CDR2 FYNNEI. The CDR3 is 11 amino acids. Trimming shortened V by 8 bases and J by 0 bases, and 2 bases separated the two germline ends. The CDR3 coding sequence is TGTGCCAGCCACTCCTACAATGAGCAGTTCTTC. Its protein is CASHSYNEQFF.

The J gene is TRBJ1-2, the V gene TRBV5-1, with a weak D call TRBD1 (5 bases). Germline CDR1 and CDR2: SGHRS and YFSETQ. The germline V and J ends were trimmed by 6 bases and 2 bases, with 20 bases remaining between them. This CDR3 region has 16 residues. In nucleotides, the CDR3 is TGCGCCAGCACCAACCGGGACCGCGGGGGAAACTATGGCTACACCTTC. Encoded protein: CASTNRDRGGNYGYTF.

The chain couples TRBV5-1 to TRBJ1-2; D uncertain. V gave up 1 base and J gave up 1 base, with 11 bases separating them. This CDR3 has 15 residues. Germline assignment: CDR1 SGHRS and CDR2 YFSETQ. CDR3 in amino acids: CASSLSSGGNYGYTF. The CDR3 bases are TGCGCCAGCAGCTTGTCCTCCGGCGGTAACTATGGCTACACCTTC.

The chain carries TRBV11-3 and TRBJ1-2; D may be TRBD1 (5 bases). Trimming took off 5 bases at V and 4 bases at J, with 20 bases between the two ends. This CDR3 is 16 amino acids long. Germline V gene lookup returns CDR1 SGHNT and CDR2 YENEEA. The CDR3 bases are TGTGCCAGCAGCCTGGACGGGACCGATAGATTCTATGGCTACACCTTC. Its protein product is CASSLDGTDRFYGYTF.

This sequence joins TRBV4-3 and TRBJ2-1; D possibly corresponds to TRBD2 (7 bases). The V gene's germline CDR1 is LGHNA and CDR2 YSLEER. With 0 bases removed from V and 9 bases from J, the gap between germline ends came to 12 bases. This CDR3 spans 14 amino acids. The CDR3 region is CASSQDGGAVEQFF. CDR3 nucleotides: TGCGCCAGCAGCCAAGATGGGGGGGCTGTTGAGCAGTTCTTC.

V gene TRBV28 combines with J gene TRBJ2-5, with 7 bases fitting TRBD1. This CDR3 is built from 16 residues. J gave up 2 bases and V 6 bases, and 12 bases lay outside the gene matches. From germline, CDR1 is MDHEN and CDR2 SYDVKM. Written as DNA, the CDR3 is TGTGCCAGCAGCCTACCCTCGGACAGGAATCAAGAGACCCAGTACTTC. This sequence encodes CASSLPSDRNQETQYF.

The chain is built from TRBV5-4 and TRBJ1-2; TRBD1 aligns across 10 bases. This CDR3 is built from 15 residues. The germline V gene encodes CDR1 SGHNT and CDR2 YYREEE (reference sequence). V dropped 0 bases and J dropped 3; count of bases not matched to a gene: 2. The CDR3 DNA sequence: TGTGCCAGCAGCTTGGTGGACAGGGGGGACTATGGCTACACCTTC. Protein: CASSLVDRGDYGYTF.

CDR3 sequence reads: CASSLGDTSGRGWGNIQYF. Written as DNA, the CDR3 is TGCGCCAGCAGCTTGGGAGATACTAGCGGGAGAGGATGGGGAAACATTCAGTACTTC. The rearrangement links TRBV5-1 to TRBJ2-4, with 11 bases identical to TRBD2. Germline assignment: CDR1 SGHRS and CDR2 YFSETQ. V shed 0 bases and J 6 bases; nucleotides not matched to a gene: 14. The CDR3 is 19 residues long.

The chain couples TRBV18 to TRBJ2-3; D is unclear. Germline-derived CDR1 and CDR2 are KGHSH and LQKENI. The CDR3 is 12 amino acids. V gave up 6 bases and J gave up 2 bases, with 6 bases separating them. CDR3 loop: CASSADTDTQYF. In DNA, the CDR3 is TGTGCCAGCTCTGCAGACACAGATACGCAGTATTTT.

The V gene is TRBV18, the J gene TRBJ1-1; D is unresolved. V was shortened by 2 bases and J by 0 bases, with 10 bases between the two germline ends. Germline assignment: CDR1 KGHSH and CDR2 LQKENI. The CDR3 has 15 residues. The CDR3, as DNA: TGTGCCAGCTCACCAATGGGGAGGCTGAACACTGAAGCTTTCTTT. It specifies CASSPMGRLNTEAFF.

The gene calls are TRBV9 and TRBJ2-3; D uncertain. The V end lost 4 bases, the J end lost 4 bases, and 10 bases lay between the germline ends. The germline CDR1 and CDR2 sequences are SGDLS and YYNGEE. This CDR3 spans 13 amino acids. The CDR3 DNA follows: TGTGCCAGCAGCTCCGGGTCCGCAGATACGCAGTATTTT. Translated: CASSSGSADTQYF.

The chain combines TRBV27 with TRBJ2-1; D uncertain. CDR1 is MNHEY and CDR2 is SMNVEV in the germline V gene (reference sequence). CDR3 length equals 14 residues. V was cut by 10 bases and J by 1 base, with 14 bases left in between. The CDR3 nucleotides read TGTGCCACGGCTACCCTTAGGTCCTACAATGAGCAGTTCTTC. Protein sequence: CATATLRSYNEQFF.

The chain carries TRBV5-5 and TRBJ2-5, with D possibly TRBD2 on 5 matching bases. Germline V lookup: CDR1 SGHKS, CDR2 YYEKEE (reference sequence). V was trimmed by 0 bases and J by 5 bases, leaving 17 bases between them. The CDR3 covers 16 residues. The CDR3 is CASSLDPGVWEETQYF. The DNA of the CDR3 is TGTGCCAGCAGCTTGGATCCTGGGGTCTGGGAGGAGACCCAGTACTTC.

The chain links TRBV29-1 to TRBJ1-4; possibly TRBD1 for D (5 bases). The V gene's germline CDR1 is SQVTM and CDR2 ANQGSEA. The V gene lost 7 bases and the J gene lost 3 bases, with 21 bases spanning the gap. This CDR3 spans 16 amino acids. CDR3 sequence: CSAAPRGVSSNEKLFF. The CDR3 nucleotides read TGCAGCGCCGCCCCTAGGGGTGTCAGTTCTAATGAAAAACTGTTTTTT.

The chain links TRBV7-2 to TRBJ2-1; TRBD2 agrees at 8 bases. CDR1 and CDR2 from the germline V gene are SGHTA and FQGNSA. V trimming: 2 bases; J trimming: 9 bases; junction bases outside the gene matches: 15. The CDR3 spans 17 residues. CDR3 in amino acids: CASSLRITGLGFVEQFF. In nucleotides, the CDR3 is TGTGCCAGCAGCTTAAGGATTACGGGACTAGGATTTGTTGAGCAGTTCTTC.